This T cell receptor (beta chain) was sequenced in a study of cytomegalovirus exposure and HLA in healthy donors (TCRdb year 2017). Looking at the study overall: According to an earlier analysis of several hundred of the donors, roughly 180 million T cells yielded 117 million unique TCR beta sequences and around 280 Gb of sequence data. About 330 gigabases of sequencing data and approximately 91 million unique TCR sequences made up an early release that covered 640 HLA-typed donors. Of the roughly 410 genotyped donors, 70% to 90% were placed in the genetic ancestry cluster associated with self-reported Caucasian donors. The study aimed to test whether signatures of past pathogen exposure could be identified by cataloging public T cell receptors. The T cell repertoires of under 700 subjects were profiled by immunosequencing and related to cytomegalovirus serostatus. In addition to the first cohort of 666 subjects, a separate validation cohort of 130 or so different subjects was used. To predict cytomegalovirus infection status, the study combined high-throughput TCR immunosequencing, statistical association of individual TCRs with disease status, and machine learning. To study patterns of TCR occurrence, a later analysis re-analyzed previously published TCR beta repertoires from more than 550 donors and added high-resolution HLA genotyping. In the later analysis, no new phenotypic data were used to find candidate immune exposures; instead, reliance was placed on TCR beta sequences and their occurrence across donors. To decide whether each TCR beta V gene segment behaved as functional or pseudogenic, an earlier analysis of some 570 of the donors relied on high-throughput TCR beta sequencing. Alongside the repertoire data, information on donor age, sex, ethnicity and CMV serostatus was compiled. A later genetic analysis took genome-wide SNP genotypes for about 55% of the 666 donors and used that subset as a discovery cohort. All discovery cohort repertoires had been generated using a single sequencing platform. HLA typing included class I and class II loci at four-digit resolution. The number of typed donors differed by locus: about 629-640 for A, B, C, DRB1 and DQB1; 500 to 550 for DQA1; around 580 for DPA1; and roughly 490 for DPB1. Several DR-DQ haplotypes were handled as single units for association and clustering because linkage in the cohort was strong. Across some 400 genotyped donors of the cohort, an average of approximately 240,000 unique TCR beta nucleotide sequences per donor were sequenced, and approximately 19% of those sequences were non-productive.

The paper's findings and limits, for the study overall: For the cohort, immune exposure information was limited to CMV serostatus. In a later analysis, over 15,000 TCR beta sequences were associated with specific HLA alleles at a false discovery rate of 0.05. Seventeen rarely observed V segments, including chromosome 9 orphons, were excluded from the earlier analysis of about 600 of the donors because counts were too low. In vitro tests confirmed that a few of the cytomegalovirus-associated TCR beta chains recognize cytomegalovirus antigens. A later genetic analysis reported fewer N-insertions in productive TCRs among donors in an Asian-associated ancestry cluster than the roughly 700-donor mean. Because HLA typing was unavailable for some donors at each locus, only the typed subset was used in association tests. Linkage disequilibrium might explain the correlated functional status among segregating V segments, but an unknown experimental factor could not be ruled out. A further reported finding was that TCR beta sequences accurately predicted the HLA-A and HLA-B alleles for most subjects in the first cohort. The authors suggested that the approach could potentially be extended to other disease states and immunological phenotypes. The sequencing pipeline was judged likely to have produced a cluster of highly shared sequence variants as a technical artifact. A later analysis found that HLA-associated TCR beta chains were more clonally expanded and had lower generation probabilities than equally common non-associated chains. When HLA alleles, especially DR and DQ, strongly co-occurred, attributing TCR associations to individual alleles was difficult. This cohort had only TCR beta chains sequenced, and the lack of alpha or paired-chain data limited which features could be detected. While some public TCRs were present in many individuals, most TCR sequences turned up only very rarely across donors. In a later analysis, several top co-occurrence clusters were reported to appear linked to parvovirus B19, influenza, CMV and Epstein-Barr virus. Cytomegalovirus status was reported to be diagnosed by the classifier with high specificity and sensitivity in both the original and validation cohorts. The study gave a list of under 200 TCR beta chains associated with cytomegalovirus. Broadly in line with IMGT annotations, most TCR beta V segments showed up in productive rearrangements about 87% or about 30% of the time in an earlier analysis of several hundred of the donors. According to a later analysis, TCR association rates differed among HLA loci, with DRB1 alleles showing the most associated TCRs and HLA-C alleles showing the fewest. Roughly uniform sequencing depth across donors was assumed in presence/absence analyses, although this assumption may not hold. In a later analysis, most CMV-associated TCR beta chains were found to appear HLA-restricted, with HLA associations seemingly driven largely by CMV exposure. Because the 87-base-pair reads could not distinguish some IMGT-functional V segments, including TRBV6-2 and TRBV6-3, those segments were excluded. An association between a missense DCLRE1C variant and V-gene and J-gene trimming of TCR beta chains was found in a later genetic analysis and replicated in an independent cohort.

As to this clone: What this receptor recognizes is not known. One base away there is no much larger clone; base qualities are not given.

Libraries were made using the immunoSEQ multiplex PCR assay. The multiplex PCR relied on a mix of 60 forward primers for TCR Vbeta segments and 13 reverse primers for TCR Jbeta segments. The CDR3 region of rearranged TCR beta genes was amplified from genomic DNA with a multiplex PCR assay. The amplified TCR beta libraries were sequenced on the Illumina HiSeq System as 87-base-pair reads. In the original analysis: A later analysis tallied around 82 million unique TCR beta chains across the 700 or so repertoires, and some 10 million of those chains were shared by two or more donors. Raw reads were error-corrected and collapsed into unique sequences by a nearest-neighbor algorithm in which closely related sequences were merged to remove PCR and sequencing errors. Alignment of CDR3 sequences to IMGT reference sequences was used to assign V, D and J gene segments. For a sequence to be retained, a match of at least six nucleotides was required to both a V gene segment and a J gene segment. A rearrangement counted as productive if the CDR3 had no stop codons and remained in frame with V and J, and every other rearrangement counted as non-productive. Following IMGT convention, CDR3 was defined as the stretch from the second conserved V-encoded cysteine to the conserved J-encoded phenylalanine. The earlier analysis of about 610 of the donors excluded any sequence lacking an unambiguous match to a single V gene segment. In an earlier analysis of some 590 of the donors, a V segment was called functional when productive rearrangements were above 56.7%, and segregating when the standard deviation between donors exceeded 5%. A statistical classification framework was built for diagnosing cytomegalovirus status from the catalog of TCR beta chain sequences. In a later analysis, V and J genes were assigned by comparing TCR nucleotide sequences against IMGT/GENE-DB human TR gene sequences. In a later analysis, CDR3 sequences and most-parsimonious VDJ recombination scenarios were assigned using the TCRdist pipeline. In a later analysis, each TCR beta chain was defined by its CDR3 amino acid sequence together with its V-gene family, and reads without a unique V-gene family were excluded. As a way to deal with suspected cross-contamination and a sequencing artifact, a later analysis dropped approximately 590 nucleotide sequences that were highly shared and had low generation probability. In a later analysis, a clonal expansion index was calculated for each public chain from normalized within-repertoire ranks of inferred template counts. Generation probabilities in a later analysis came from a VDJ recombination model fitted to out-of-frame rearrangements, and those results were checked against IGoR. In a later analysis, TCR-TCR, TCR-HLA and TCR-CMV co-occurrence was scored with hypergeometric tests, and a repertoire-size bias correction was applied to TCR pairs. To estimate false discovery rates, a later analysis permuted the HLA or CMV assignments 20 times. In a later analysis, co-occurring TCRs were grouped using DBSCAN, and TCRdist sequence similarity was added for clustering within HLA-allele-positive subsets. Repertoires with fewer than 30,000 or more than 120,000 public chains, plus five repertoires with anomalous nucleotide sharing, were excluded from co-occurrence clustering. TCRdb obtained this table from immuneACCESS and retained in-frame rearrangements with V and J assigned. These tables miss some clones; where compared with another copy, unresolved V genes account for less than half of the shortfall, and the remainder is unexplained. V and J calls and clone size are as listed in that table; D and trimming were resolved from the DNA. The table for this sample lists 100,000 to 150,000 clones; around 83% of them were counted only once. 1% of the sample is in the top ten clones.

The V end loses 2 bases and the J end loses 4 bases, and a stretch of 9 bases separates them. Taken from cysteine to phenylalanine, the CDR3 has 13 residues. Only the CDR3 part of the read is kept: 39 bases, read in frame from the first base. The germline V gene (reference sequence) sets CDR1 to SEHNR and CDR2 to FQNEAQ. The cohort was made up of approximately 670 healthy bone marrow donors. Cohort members were all nominally healthy when sampled, although unrecorded immune exposures were likely present. CMV serostatus was positive for more than 250 and negative for about 50% of the roughly 700 cohort members, and was not recorded for this donor. Every donor gave a peripheral blood sample, and the peripheral blood mononuclear cells from that sample were used for TCR beta sequencing. Genomic DNA extraction from the blood cell samples was performed with the Qiagen DNeasy Blood Extraction Kit.

Sequencing was done on a sample of PBMCs. The V gene is TRBV7-9 and the J gene is TRBJ2-7; possibly the D gene is TRBD1, per 6 matching bases. This receptor was obtained from a human donor in good health. The nucleotides read TGTGCCAGCAGCTTAACAGGGACGTACGAGCAGTACTTC. Its protein is CASSLTGTYEQYF.